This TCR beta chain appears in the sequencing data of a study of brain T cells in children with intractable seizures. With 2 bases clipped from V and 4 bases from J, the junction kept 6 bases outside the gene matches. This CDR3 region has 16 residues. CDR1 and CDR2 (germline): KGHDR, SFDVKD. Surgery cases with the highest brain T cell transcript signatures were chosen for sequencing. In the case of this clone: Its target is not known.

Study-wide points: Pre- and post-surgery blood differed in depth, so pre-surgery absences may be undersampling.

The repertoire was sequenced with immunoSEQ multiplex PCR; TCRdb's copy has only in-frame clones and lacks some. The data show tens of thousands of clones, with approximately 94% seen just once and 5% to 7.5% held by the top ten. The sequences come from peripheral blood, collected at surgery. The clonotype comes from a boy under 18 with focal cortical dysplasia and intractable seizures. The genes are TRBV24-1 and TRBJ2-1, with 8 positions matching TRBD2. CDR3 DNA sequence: TGTGCCACCAGTGATTCCACTAGCGGATCGTACAATGAGCAGTTCTTC. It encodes CATSDSTSGSYNEQFF.